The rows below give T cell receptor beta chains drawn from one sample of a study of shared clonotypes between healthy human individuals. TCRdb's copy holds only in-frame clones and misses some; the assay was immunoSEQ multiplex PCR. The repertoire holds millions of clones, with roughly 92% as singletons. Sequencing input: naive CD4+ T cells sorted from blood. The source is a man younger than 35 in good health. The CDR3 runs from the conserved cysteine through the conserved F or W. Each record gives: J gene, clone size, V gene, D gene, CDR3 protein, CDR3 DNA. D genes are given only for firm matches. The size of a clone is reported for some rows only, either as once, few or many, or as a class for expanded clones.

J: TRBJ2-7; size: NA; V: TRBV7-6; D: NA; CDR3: CASSPETVSSYEQYF; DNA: TGTGCCAGCAGCCCGGAGACAGTGAGCTCCTACGAGCAGTACTTC
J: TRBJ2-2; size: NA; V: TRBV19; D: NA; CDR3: CASVNLGAPWGGELFF; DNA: TGTGCCAGTGTAAACCTTGGGGCCCCTTGGGGCGGGGAGCTGTTTTTT
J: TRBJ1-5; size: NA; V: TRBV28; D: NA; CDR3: CASTTQPGQPQHF; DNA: TGTGCCAGCACCACCCAGCCTGGTCAGCCCCAGCATTTT
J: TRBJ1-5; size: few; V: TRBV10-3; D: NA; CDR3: CAISADSNQPQHF; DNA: TGTGCCATCAGCGCTGATAGCAATCAGCCCCAGCATTTT
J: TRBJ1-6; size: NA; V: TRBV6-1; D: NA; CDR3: CASSETTRGNSPLHF; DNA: TGTGCCAGCAGTGAAACTACGCGGGGGAATTCACCCCTCCACTTT
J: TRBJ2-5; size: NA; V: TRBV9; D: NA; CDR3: CASSGTGSWETQYF; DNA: TGTGCCAGCAGCGGAACAGGGTCCTGGGAGACCCAGTACTTC
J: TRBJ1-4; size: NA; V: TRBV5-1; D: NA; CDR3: CASSLAPSGEKLFF; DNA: TGCGCCAGCAGCTTGGCCCCCAGTGGTGAAAAACTGTTTTTT
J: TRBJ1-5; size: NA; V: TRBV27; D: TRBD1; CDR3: CASRGGTASNQPQHF; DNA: TGTGCCAGCAGGGGGGGGACAGCTAGCAATCAGCCCCAGCATTTT
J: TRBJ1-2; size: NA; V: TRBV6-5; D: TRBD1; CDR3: CASSSTSDRVDGYTF; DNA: TGTGCCAGCAGTTCTACCTCCGACAGGGTTGACGGCTACACCTTC
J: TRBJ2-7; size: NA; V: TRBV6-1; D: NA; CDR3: CASSPRQAGPHEQYF; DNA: TGTGCCAGCAGCCCCAGACAAGCAGGGCCGCACGAGCAGTACTTC
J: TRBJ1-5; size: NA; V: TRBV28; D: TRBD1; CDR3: CASSFWTGNSNQPQHF; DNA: TGTGCCAGCAGTTTTTGGACAGGGAATAGCAATCAGCCCCAGCATTTT
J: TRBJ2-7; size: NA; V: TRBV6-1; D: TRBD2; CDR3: CASIRGTSGSYEQYF; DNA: TGTGCCAGCATCAGAGGGACTAGCGGCTCCTACGAGCAGTACTTC
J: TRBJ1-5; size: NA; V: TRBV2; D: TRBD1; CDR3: CASRDRGNQPQHF; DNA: TGTGCCAGCAGGGACAGGGGTAATCAGCCCCAGCATTTT
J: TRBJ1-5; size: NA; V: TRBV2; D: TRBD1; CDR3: CASSGGPGGSQPQHF; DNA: TGTGCCAGCAGTGGGGGCCCAGGGGGCAGTCAGCCCCAGCATTTT
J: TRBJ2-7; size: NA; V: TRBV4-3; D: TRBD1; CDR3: CASSQAPGQGASEQYF; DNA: TGCGCCAGCAGCCAAGCCCCCGGACAGGGGGCAAGCGAGCAGTACTTC
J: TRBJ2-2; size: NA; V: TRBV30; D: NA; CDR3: CAWSAIPTGELFF; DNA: TGTGCCTGGAGTGCTATACCCACCGGGGAGCTGTTTTTT
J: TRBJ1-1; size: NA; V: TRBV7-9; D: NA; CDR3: CASSLKGDGNTEAFF; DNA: TGTGCCAGCAGCCTGAAGGGAGATGGGAACACTGAAGCTTTCTTT
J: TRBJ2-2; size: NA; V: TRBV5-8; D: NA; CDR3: CASSLLGRTYTGELFF; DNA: TGTGCCAGCAGCTTGCTAGGCAGGACATACACCGGGGAGCTGTTTTTT
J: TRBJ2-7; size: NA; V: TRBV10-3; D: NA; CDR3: CAIRDVGGPTYEQYF; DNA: TGTGCCATCAGGGACGTGGGGGGCCCCACCTACGAGCAGTACTTC
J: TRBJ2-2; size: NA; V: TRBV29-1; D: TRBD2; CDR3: CSGALGLAGEAGELFF; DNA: TGCAGCGGTGCTTTGGGGCTAGCGGGAGAGGCCGGGGAGCTGTTTTTT
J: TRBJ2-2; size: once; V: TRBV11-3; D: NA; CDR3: CASEGLKSGELFF; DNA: TGTGCCAGCGAGGGTCTAAAAAGCGGGGAGCTGTTTTTT
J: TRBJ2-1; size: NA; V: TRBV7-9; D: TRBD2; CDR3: CASSPPLAGGSYNEQFF; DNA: TGTGCCAGCAGCCCCCCCCTAGCGGGAGGATCGTACAATGAGCAGTTCTTC
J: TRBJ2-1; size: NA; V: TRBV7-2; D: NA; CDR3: CASSPPGREQFF; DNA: TGTGCCAGCAGCCCACCCGGGCGGGAGCAGTTCTTC
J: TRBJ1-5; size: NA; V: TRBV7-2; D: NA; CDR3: CASSLDRGSNQPQHF; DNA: TGTGCCAGCAGCTTAGACCGCGGGAGCAATCAGCCCCAGCATTTT
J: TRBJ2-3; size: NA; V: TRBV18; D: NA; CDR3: CASSPPGGRDTQYF; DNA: TGTGCCAGCTCACCACCGGGGGGGCGTGATACGCAGTATTTT
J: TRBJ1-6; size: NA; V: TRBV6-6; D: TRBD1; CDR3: CASRDREESNSPLHF; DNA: TGTGCCAGCAGAGACAGGGAAGAGAGTAATTCACCCCTCCACTTT
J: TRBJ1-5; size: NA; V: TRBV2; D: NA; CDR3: CASTGGDQPQHF; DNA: TGTGCCAGTACAGGCGGGGATCAGCCCCAGCATTTT
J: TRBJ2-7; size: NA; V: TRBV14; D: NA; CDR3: CASSQPGDTYEQYF; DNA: TGTGCCAGCAGCCAACCGGGGGACACCTACGAGCAGTACTTC
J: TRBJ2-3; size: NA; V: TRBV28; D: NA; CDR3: CASKGPGPRGTDTQYF; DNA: TGTGCCAGCAAGGGCCCGGGGCCGCGAGGCACAGATACGCAGTATTTT
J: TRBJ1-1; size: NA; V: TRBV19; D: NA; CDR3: CASRETELGNTEAFF; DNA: TGTGCCAGTAGAGAGACAGAACTAGGAAACACTGAAGCTTTCTTT
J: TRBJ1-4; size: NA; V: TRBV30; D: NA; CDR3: CAWDERATNEKLFF; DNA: TGTGCCTGGGACGAACGGGCAACTAATGAAAAACTGTTTTTT
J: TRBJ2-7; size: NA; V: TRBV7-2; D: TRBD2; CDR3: CASSSSGMTYEQYF; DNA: TGTGCCAGCAGCTCTAGCGGGATGACCTACGAGCAGTACTTC
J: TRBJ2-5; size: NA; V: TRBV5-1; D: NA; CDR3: CASSPHNTGRETQYF; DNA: TGCGCCAGCAGCCCCCATAACACAGGGCGGGAGACCCAGTACTTC
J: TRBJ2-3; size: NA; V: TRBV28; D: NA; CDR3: CASSLSTSTDTQYF; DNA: TGTGCCAGCAGTTTATCCACAAGCACAGATACGCAGTATTTT
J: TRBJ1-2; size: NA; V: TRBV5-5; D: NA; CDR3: CASSLGVREANYGYTF; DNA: TGTGCCAGCAGCTTGGGGGTCAGGGAGGCTAACTATGGCTACACCTTC
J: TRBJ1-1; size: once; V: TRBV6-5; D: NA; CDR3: CASRGHLNTEAFF; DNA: TGTGCCAGCAGAGGACACCTGAACACTGAAGCTTTCTTT
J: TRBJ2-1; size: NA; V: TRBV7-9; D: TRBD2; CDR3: CASSVILFGLAGDEQFF; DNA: TGTGCCAGCAGCGTAATCCTTTTTGGACTAGCGGGAGATGAGCAGTTCTTC
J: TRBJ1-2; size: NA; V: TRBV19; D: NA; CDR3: CASSTSRASGYGYTF; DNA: TGTGCCAGTAGTACATCAAGGGCATCGGGCTATGGCTACACCTTC
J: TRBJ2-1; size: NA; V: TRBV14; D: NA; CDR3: CASSQERGSGQFF; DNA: TGTGCCAGCAGCCAAGAAAGGGGTAGCGGGCAGTTCTTC
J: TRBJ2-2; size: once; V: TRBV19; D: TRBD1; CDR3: CATLRTGGSGELFF; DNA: TGTGCCACCCTTAGGACAGGGGGATCCGGGGAGCTGTTTTTT
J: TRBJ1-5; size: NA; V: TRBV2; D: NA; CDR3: CASSLQVNSNQPQHF; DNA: TGTGCCAGCAGTCTCCAGGTGAATAGCAATCAGCCCCAGCATTTT
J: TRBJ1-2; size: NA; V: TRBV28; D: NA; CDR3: CASSFPGADYGYTF; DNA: TGTGCCAGCAGTTTTCCCGGGGCTGACTATGGCTACACCTTC
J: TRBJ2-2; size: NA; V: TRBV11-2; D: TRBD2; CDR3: CASSLAGGLNTGELFF; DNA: TGTGCCAGCAGCTTAGCGGGGGGGTTGAACACCGGGGAGCTGTTTTTT
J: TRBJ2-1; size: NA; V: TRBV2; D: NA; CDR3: CASSVSSGSYNEQFF; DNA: TGTGCCAGCAGTGTCTCCAGCGGAAGCTACAATGAGCAGTTCTTC
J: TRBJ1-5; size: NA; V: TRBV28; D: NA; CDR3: CASSLGGAGNQPQHF; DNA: TGTGCCAGCAGTTTAGGGGGGGCCGGCAATCAGCCCCAGCATTTT
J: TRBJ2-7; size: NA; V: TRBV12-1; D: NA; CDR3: CASSFGPRRQRESYEQYF; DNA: TGTGCCAGCAGCTTTGGCCCGAGGCGACAGCGGGAGTCGTACGAGCAGTACTTC
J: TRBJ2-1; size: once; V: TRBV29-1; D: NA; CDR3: CSATLNGLAWYEQFF; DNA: TGCAGCGCAACACTCAACGGATTGGCCTGGTATGAGCAGTTCTTC
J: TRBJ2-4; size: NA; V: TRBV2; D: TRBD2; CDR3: CASLREEAKNIQYF; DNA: TGTGCCAGCTTGCGGGAGGAGGCCAAAAACATTCAGTACTTC